These 9 T cell receptor beta chains were all obtained from the same sample, sequenced in a study of read filtering for tumor transcriptome and immune sequencing. From about 400 ng of RNA, a library with molecular barcoded alpha/delta and beta/gamma adaptors was made. A single record per CDR3 protein comes from TCRdb applying MiXCR to the reads. The sample gives about 38,000 distinct CDR3 sequences, roughly 13% of which show up once; 25% to 30% is in the top ten. Sequenced sample: a population of CD138-negative cells sorted from bone marrow. These receptors originate from a donor at least 40 years old with multiple myeloma.

This clonotype was counted ten times or more. The chain combines TRBV20-1 with TRBJ2-7, with 7 nucleotides matching TRBD2. The CDR3 runs 12 residues. With V trimmed by 6 bases and J by 0 bases, 2 bases remained unmatched. The germline CDR1 and CDR2 sequences are DFQATT and SNEGSKA (reference sequence). The CDR3 DNA follows: TGCAGTGCCCGGGACTACTCCTACGAGCAGTACTTC. The encoded protein is CSARDYSYEQYF.

This clonotype has a count of ten or more. V usage is TRBV15 and J usage is TRBJ1-1; no firm D call. V lost 0 bases and J 1 base, leaving 9 bases between the germline ends. CDR1 is LNHNV, CDR2 YYDKDF, per germline (reference sequence). CDR3 length: 15 amino acids. The CDR3 sequence: CATSRDGRTNTEAFF. CDR3 bases: TGTGCCACCAGCAGAGACGGACGGACGAACACTGAAGCTTTCTTT.

This clonotype was counted ten times or more. The CDR3 nucleotides read TGTGCCAGCAGTTCCCATCCAGGGTCAGGGAACACTGAAGCTTTCTTT. Its protein is CASSSHPGSGNTEAFF. The rearrangement uses TRBV7-9 and TRBJ1-1; tentative D call: TRBD1 (5 bases). This CDR3 is 16 amino acids long. Deletions cut 6 bases from V and 1 base from J, with 18 bases between. The germline V gene has CDR1 SEHNR and CDR2 FQNEAQ (reference sequence).

This clonotype was recorded at least ten times. The chain couples TRBV15 to TRBJ2-1, with D unclear. V lost 3 bases to trimming and J lost 5 bases, with 2 bases between them. This CDR3 contains 11 residues. Germline-derived CDR1 and CDR2 are LNHNV and YYDKDF (reference sequence). CDR3 region: CATSSNNEQFF. CDR3 DNA sequence: TGTGCCACCAGCAGCAACAATGAGCAGTTCTTC.

This clonotype was found many times. The V gene is TRBV7-9, the J gene TRBJ1-3; D is ambiguous. Trimming shortened V by 4 bases and J by 1 base, and 8 bases separated the two germline ends. Looked up from germline, CDR1 is SEHNR and CDR2 is FQNEAQ (reference sequence). The CDR3 extends over 14 amino acids. The CDR3 DNA reads TGTGCCAGCAGCTGGAGGGAGTCTGGAAACACCATATATTTT. The encoded protein is CASSWRESGNTIYF.

This clonotype was counted many times. The chain recombines TRBV28 with TRBJ2-2; 7 nucleotides align to TRBD1. The V segment lost 7 bases and the J segment 5 bases; nucleotides outside the gene matches: 7. Germline V gene sequence: CDR1 MDHEN, CDR2 SYDVKM. The CDR3 covers 14 residues. CDR3 region: CASNEQGWTGELFF. DNA for the CDR3: TGTGCCAGCAACGAACAGGGGTGGACCGGGGAGCTGTTTTTT.

This clonotype was recorded many times. The chain carries TRBV12-3 or TRBV12-4 and TRBJ1-2; D remains ambiguous. The CDR3 is made up of 13 amino acids. The V and J ends lost 6 bases and 8 bases respectively, with 16 bases between them. CDR3 nucleotides: TGTGCCAGCAGCCTCGGTAAAAGCCTGGGCTACACCTTC. Translated, it gives CASSLGKSLGYTF.

In regard to this clonotype: This CDR3 is missing its conserved last phenylalanine or tryptophan, likely due to a read error. The V call is TRBV18, the J call TRBJ1-4; 7 bases are a match to TRBD1. Per the germline V gene, CDR1 is KGHSH and CDR2 is LQKENI. J was trimmed by 8 bases and V by 3 bases; bases with no gene match: 6. The CDR3 has 14 amino acids. CDR3 bases: TGTGCCAGCTCACCGCAGGGGGAGCCAGAAAAACTGTTTCTT. The encoded protein is CASSPQGEPEKLFL.

At least ten counts were recorded for this clonotype. The chain has TRBV9 and TRBJ1-5; 7 nucleotides line up with TRBD1. CDR1 is SGDLS, CDR2 YYNGEE, per germline. The ends lost 2 bases at V and 4 bases at J; junction bases unmatched: 3. There are 14 residues in the CDR3. CDR3 in DNA: TGTGCCAGCAGCGTCGGACAGGAGAATCAGCCCCAGCATTTT. This codes for CASSVGQENQPQHF.